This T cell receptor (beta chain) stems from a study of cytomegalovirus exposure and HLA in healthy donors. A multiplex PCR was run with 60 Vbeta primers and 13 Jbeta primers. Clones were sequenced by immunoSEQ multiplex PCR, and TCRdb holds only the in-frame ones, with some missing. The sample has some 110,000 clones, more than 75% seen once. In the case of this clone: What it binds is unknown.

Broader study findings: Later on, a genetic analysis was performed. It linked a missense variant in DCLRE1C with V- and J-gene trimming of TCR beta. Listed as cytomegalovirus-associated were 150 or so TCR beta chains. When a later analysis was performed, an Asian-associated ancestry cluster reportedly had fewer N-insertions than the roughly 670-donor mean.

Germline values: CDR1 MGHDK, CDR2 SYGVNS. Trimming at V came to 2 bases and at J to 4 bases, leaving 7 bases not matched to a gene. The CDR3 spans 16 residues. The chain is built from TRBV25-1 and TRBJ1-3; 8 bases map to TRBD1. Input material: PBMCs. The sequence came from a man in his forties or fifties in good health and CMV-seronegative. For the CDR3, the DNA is TGTGCCAGCAGTGAACAACAGGGGGTGCTCGGAAACACCATATATTTT. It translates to CASSEQQGVLGNTIYF.